What follows is one TCR beta chain and its context. The data originate from a study of blood T cell repertoires in COVID-19. Study-wide background: Sites in the United States, Italy and Spain provided acute and convalescent COVID-19 samples. Sources were T cells, B-cell-depleted T cells, or PBMCs; the material itself was cDNA or gDNA.

V was clipped by 6 bases and J by 0 bases, with 15 bases between them. This CDR3 contains 16 residues. Germline CDR1 and CDR2: SNHLY and FYNNEI. In the authors' workflow: Cell counts per sample came from amplifying reference gene primers. Libraries were prepared by immunoSEQ multiplex PCR; TCRdb keeps only in-frame clonotypes and omits some of them. V, J and clone size are those of that table, while D and trimming were read from the DNA. The sample consists of fewer than 250,000 clones, just under 85% of them appearing once. Sequencing was done on a sample of peripheral blood. The sequence was collected from a woman aged 55-75 years with active or convalescent COVID-19. The V call is TRBV2, the J call TRBJ2-1, with D possibly TRBD2 on 6 matching bases. In DNA form, the CDR3 reads TGTGCCAGCAGAGCTAGCGCCGGTAGCTCCTACAATGAGCAGTTCTTC. It codes for CASRASAGSSYNEQFF.